This TCR beta chain emerged from a study of CD8 T cells in ankylosing spondylitis. The sample holds a few counts of this clonotype. TCRdb ran MiXCR on the 5' RACE reads and lists one entry per CDR3 protein. The sample contains about 260,000 distinct CDR3 sequences, around 20% of which appear only once. V shed 0 bases, J shed 4 bases, and the junction held 3 bases outside the gene matches. Germline CDR1 and CDR2: SGHTA and FQGTGA. The CDR3 length is 15 residues. The source of this sequence is a male donor with ankylosing spondylitis or in good health (not recorded which). Sequenced material: blood, either unsorted or a sorted T cell fraction (not recorded which). This chain uses TRBV7-3 with TRBJ2-5; 9 positions match TRBD1. The CDR3 spells CASSLTSDRGETQYF. The CDR3 bases are TGTGCCAGCAGCTTAACTTCGGACAGGGGAGAGACCCAGTACTTC.